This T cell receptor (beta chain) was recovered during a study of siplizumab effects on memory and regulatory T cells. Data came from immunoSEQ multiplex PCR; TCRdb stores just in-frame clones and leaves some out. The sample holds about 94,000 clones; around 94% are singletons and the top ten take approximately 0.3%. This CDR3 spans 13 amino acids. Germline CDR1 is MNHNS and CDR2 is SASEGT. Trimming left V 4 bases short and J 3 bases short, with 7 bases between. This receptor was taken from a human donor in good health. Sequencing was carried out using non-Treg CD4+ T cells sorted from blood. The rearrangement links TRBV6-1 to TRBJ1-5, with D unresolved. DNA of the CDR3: TGTGCCAGCAGTGTAGATAACAATCAGCCCCAGCATTTT. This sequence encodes CASSVDNNQPQHF.